The 29 T cell receptor beta chains presented below share a single source sample, sequenced in a study of T cell changes during pregnancy in multiple sclerosis. Assay: immunoSEQ multiplex PCR; the TCRdb copy retains only in-frame clones and omits some. The sample lists about 88,000 clones; roughly 90% were seen once. This sample comprised peripheral blood, obtained in the first trimester of pregnancy. The receptors come from a female donor with multiple sclerosis, enrolled in a pregnancy study.

Note on this clone: Relative to the germline gene, one junction end is altered; a read error may explain this. The rearrangement links TRBV5-4 to TRBJ2-5; TRBD2 matches 11 bases. This CDR3 comprises 16 residues. From germline, CDR1 is SGHNT and CDR2 YYREEE (reference sequence). The CDR3: CASSPRGLADQATQYF. In DNA form, the CDR3 reads TGTGCCAGCTCGCCCCGGGGACTAGCGGACCAAGCGACCCAGTACTTC.

The chain employs TRBV5-1 and TRBJ2-2; TRBD1 aligns across 7 bases. Germline V gene data show CDR1 as SGHRS and CDR2 as YFSETQ. The CDR3 is 15 residues long. Trimming cost V 4 bases and J 5 bases; bases outside gene matches: 8. CDR3 amino acids: CASSPVDRETGELFF. The CDR3 bases are TGCGCCAGCAGCCCCGTTGACAGGGAAACCGGGGAGCTGTTTTTT.

V usage is TRBV18 and J usage is TRBJ1-5; TRBD1 is a possible D gene (5 bases). The V gene lost 3 bases and the J gene lost 5 bases, with 8 bases spanning the gap. CDR1 and CDR2 (germline): KGHSH, LQKENI. The CDR3 covers 13 residues. CDR3 amino acids: CASSPGRDQPQHF. In DNA, the CDR3 is TGTGCCAGCTCACCGGGCAGGGATCAGCCCCAGCATTTT.

This chain connects TRBV4-3 to TRBJ2-1; 7 nucleotides agree with TRBD2. This CDR3 has 15 amino acids. The V and J ends lost 4 bases and 6 bases, in that order; junction bases with no gene match: 9. The germline V gene has CDR1 LGHNA and CDR2 YSLEER. The CDR3 spells CASSPGGSRGNEQFF. The DNA for the CDR3 is TGCGCCAGCAGCCCCGGCGGGAGTCGGGGCAATGAGCAGTTCTTC.

The rearrangement joins TRBV4-3 to TRBJ2-3; 11 bases fit TRBD2. In germline, CDR1 is LGHNA, CDR2 YSLEER. The length of the CDR3 is 17 residues. V dropped 1 base and J dropped 3; count of bases not matched to a gene: 6. CDR3 DNA sequence: TGCGCCAGCAGCCAAGTTAGCGGGAGGGCCGTAACAGATACGCAGTATTTT. Its translation: CASSQVSGRAVTDTQYF.

This chain connects TRBV5-4 to TRBJ2-2, with 7 bases lining up with TRBD2. Germline V CDR1 and CDR2: SGHNT, YYREEE (reference sequence). CDR3 length: 15 residues. The J segment lost 3 bases and the V segment lost 4 bases, leaving 6 bases of the junction unmatched. The DNA of the CDR3 is TGTGCCAGCAGCACCGGACTAGTGCACACCGGGGAGCTGTTTTTT. It translates to CASSTGLVHTGELFF.

This chain connects TRBV6-1 to TRBJ2-2; TRBD1 matches at 9 bases. Germline-derived CDR1 and CDR2 are MNHNS and SASEGT. Trimming took 4 bases from V and 8 from J; bases not matched to a gene: 8. This CDR3 is 15 amino acids long. The CDR3 here is CASSAGTGQRGELFF. For the CDR3, the DNA is TGTGCCAGCAGTGCTGGGACAGGGCAACGGGGGGAGCTGTTTTTT.

V usage is TRBV4-1 and J usage is TRBJ2-7, with unresolved D. The V gene's germline CDR1 is MGHRA and CDR2 YSYEKL. The length of the CDR3 is 12 residues. The V end was cut by 9 bases, the J end by 2 bases, with 11 bases between. CDR3 DNA: TGCGCCAGAACTACCAGCACCTACGAGCAGTACTTC. Protein sequence: CARTTSTYEQYF.

This clone was seen more than once but under ten times. The V gene is TRBV12-5, the J gene TRBJ1-1, with a possible D match to TRBD1 (5 bases). Germline V gene sequence: CDR1 LGHNT, CDR2 FRNRAP. The CDR3 length is 15 residues. The V end was cut by 1 base, the J end by 0 bases, with 9 bases between. The CDR3 sequence: CASGLERQMNTEAFF. The CDR3 region has the DNA TGTGCTAGTGGTTTGGAACGACAGATGAACACTGAAGCTTTCTTT.

This chain joins TRBV5-6 and TRBJ2-3, with 10 positions matching TRBD1. The germline V gene has CDR1 SGHDT and CDR2 YYEEEE. The ends lost 4 bases at V and 2 bases at J; junction bases unmatched: 7. This CDR3 is 16 amino acids long. The chain's CDR3 is CASSPGTGVYTDTQYF. The CDR3 DNA follows: TGTGCCAGCAGCCCCGGGACAGGGGTCTACACAGATACGCAGTATTTT.

V and J are TRBV27 and TRBJ2-3; TRBD2 agrees at 12 bases. V shed 5 bases and J 7 bases; nucleotides not matched to a gene: 10. This CDR3 is built from 16 residues. Germline loops: CDR1 MNHEY, CDR2 SMNVEV (reference sequence). CDR3 sequence reads: CASSPNRLAGANTQYF. CDR3 nucleotide sequence: TGTGCCAGCAGTCCCAACAGACTAGCGGGAGCGAATACGCAGTATTTT.

This rearrangement joins TRBV5-1 to TRBJ1-5; D is possibly TRBD1 (6 bases). CDR3 length equals 15 residues. CDR1 is SGHRS and CDR2 is YFSETQ in the germline V gene. Trimming left V 0 bases short and J 3 bases short, with 10 bases between. CDR3 DNA: TGCGCCAGCAGCTTGGGGGGGGGCGCCAATCAGCCCCAGCATTTT. This sequence encodes CASSLGGGANQPQHF.

V gene TRBV30 combines with J gene TRBJ2-2; 8 bases agree with TRBD2. V trimming: 0 bases; J trimming: 6 bases; junction bases outside the gene matches: 6. The CDR3 runs 15 residues. The germline V gene encodes CDR1 GTSNPN and CDR2 SVGIG (reference sequence). CDR3: CAWSVVGLASGELFF. CDR3 bases: TGTGCCTGGAGTGTGGTTGGACTAGCTTCCGGGGAGCTGTTTTTT.

The J gene is TRBJ2-7, the V gene TRBV27; possible D gene TRBD1, 5 bases. Trimming shortened V by 3 bases and J by 2 bases, and 11 bases separated the two germline ends. This CDR3 has 14 residues. Germline V gene lookup returns CDR1 MNHEY and CDR2 SMNVEV (reference sequence). The CDR3 coding sequence is TGTGCCAGCAGTTTCGCAGGGCGCACCTACGAGCAGTACTTC. This encodes CASSFAGRTYEQYF.

This clone was picked up a small number of times. At one end, the junction sequence differs from germline, possibly due to a read error. The V gene is TRBV19, the J gene TRBJ1-2; the match to TRBD1 covers 11 bases. The CDR3 runs 13 residues. Germline V gene sequence: CDR1 LNHDA, CDR2 SQIVND (reference sequence). As DNA, the CDR3 is TGTGCCAGCAGGGGACAGGGGGAAGGATTGGACCACTTC. The encoded protein is CASRGQGEGLDHF.

The V and J genes are TRBV5-6 and TRBJ1-1; 11 positions match TRBD1. Germline CDR1 SGHDT, CDR2 YYEEEE. The CDR3 is 15 amino acids. The V and J ends lost 3 bases and 3 bases, in that order; junction bases with no gene match: 4. The CDR3: CASSWTGGVDTEAFF. The CDR3 nucleotides read TGTGCCAGCAGCTGGACAGGGGGCGTCGACACTGAAGCTTTCTTT. Based on the CDR3 plus reference TRBV5-6 and TRBJ1-1, the full variable domain is DAGVTQSPTHLIKTRGQQVTLRCSPKSGHDTVSWYQQALGQGPQFIFQYYEEEERQRGNFPDRFSGHQFPNYSSELNVNALLLGDSALYLCASSWTGGVDTEAFFGQGTRLTVV.

V gene TRBV6-1 combines with J gene TRBJ2-1, with D maybe TRBD1 (5 bases). V was clipped by 1 base and J by 10 bases, with 17 bases between them. Germline V gives CDR1 MNHNS, CDR2 SASEGT. CDR3 size: 15 residues. CDR3 nucleotide sequence: TGTGCCAGCAGTGAAGTACAGGCAGGGTACGGGGAGCAGTTCTTC. It specifies CASSEVQAGYGEQFF.

The chain couples TRBV19 to TRBJ1-1; the D gene is possibly TRBD1 (5 bases). V lost 5 bases and J lost 6, with 16 bases in between. Germline V CDR1 and CDR2: LNHDA, SQIVND (reference sequence). CDR3 length equals 14 residues. The CDR3 nucleotides are TGTGCCAGTAGTGGGGGGTCCGAACGCGCTGAAGCTTTCTTT. It codes for CASSGGSERAEAFF.

V gene TRBV5-1 combines with J gene TRBJ2-7; 7 bases match TRBD1. CDR1 is SGHRS and CDR2 is YFSETQ in the germline V gene. The CDR3 totals 13 residues. V lost 4 bases and J lost 3; bases outside the gene matches: 4. CDR3 coding DNA: TGCGCCAGCAGCCAAGGGACAGTCTACGAGCAGTACTTC. It translates to CASSQGTVYEQYF.

In its sample, this clone was seen a few times. The chain combines TRBV15 with TRBJ2-5, with 7 bases that match TRBD2. V was pared by 0 bases and J by 0 bases, with 7 bases of the junction left unmatched. CDR1 is LNHNV and CDR2 is YYDKDF in the germline V gene (reference sequence). The CDR3 is 17 amino acids. This chain's CDR3 is CATSRDYQRGYQETQYF. CDR3 coding DNA: TGTGCCACCAGCAGAGATTACCAGCGGGGCTACCAAGAGACCCAGTACTTC.

The chain joins TRBV28 to TRBJ1-2; D may be TRBD1 (5 bases). CDR3 size: 15 residues. CDR1 MDHEN and CDR2 SYDVKM come from the germline V gene. The germline V and J ends were trimmed by 10 bases and 4 bases, with 22 bases remaining between them. In nucleotides, the CDR3 is TGTGCCATCCAGGACATTTTGGACCCGTTCTATGGCTACACCTTC. Protein sequence: CAIQDILDPFYGYTF.

This chain connects TRBV10-3 to TRBJ1-5; 7 bases agree with TRBD1. J was trimmed by 5 bases and V by 4 bases; bases with no gene match: 5. This CDR3 is 14 amino acids long. CDR1 is ENHRY, CDR2 SYGVKD, per germline. The CDR3, as DNA: TGTGCCATCAGTGTTCGAACAGGGGATCAGCCCCAGCATTTT. Translated: CAISVRTGDQPQHF.

This clone was found a few times. The junction does not match germline at one end; this may be a read error. The chain joins TRBV19 to TRBJ2-3, with 8 bases identical to TRBD2. Germline V gives CDR1 LNHDA, CDR2 SQIVND (reference sequence). This CDR3 spans 14 amino acids. CDR3 residues: CASSISGGTDTQYF. As DNA, the CDR3 is TGTGCCAGTAGTATAAGCGGGGGCACGGATACGCAGTATTTT.

CDR3: CASSLGTSPDTQYF. The CDR3 nucleotides are TGCGCCAGCAGCTTAGGGACTAGTCCCGATACGCAGTATTTT. The chain recombines TRBV5-1 with TRBJ2-3, with 8 bases identical to TRBD2. The germline V gene encodes CDR1 SGHRS and CDR2 YFSETQ. The CDR3 has 14 amino acids. Trimming at V came to 2 bases and at J to 6 bases, leaving 5 bases not matched to a gene.

This clone was recorded once. V usage is TRBV9 and J usage is TRBJ1-5, with 7 bases fitting TRBD1. The germline V gene encodes CDR1 SGDLS and CDR2 YYNGEE. The V segment lost 4 bases and the J segment 7 bases; nucleotides outside the gene matches: 8. The CDR3 length is 14 residues. The CDR3 nucleotides read TGTGCCAGCAGCCCCACAGGGGTCGGGCAGCCCCAGCATTTT. Amino acid sequence: CASSPTGVGQPQHF.

For the CDR3, the DNA is TGTGCCAGCAGCCGAGGGCGTGGGACAGCCTTCTACGAGCAGTACTTC. Protein product: CASSRGRGTAFYEQYF. The chain combines TRBV14 with TRBJ2-7; 7 bases are a match to TRBD1. CDR1 SGHDN and CDR2 FVKESK come from the germline V gene. CDR3 size: 16 residues. V dropped 4 bases and J dropped 3; count of bases not matched to a gene: 12.

The V call is TRBV29-1, the J call TRBJ2-5; D remains ambiguous. CDR3 length: 12 amino acids. Trimming pared 3 bases from V and 4 bases from J, leaving 9 bases between. Looked up from germline, CDR1 is SQVTM and CDR2 is ANQGSEA. CDR3 in amino acids: CSVDPSGETQYF. CDR3 coding DNA: TGCAGCGTTGACCCGTCGGGAGAGACCCAGTACTTC.

The chain employs TRBV19 and TRBJ2-7; possibly TRBD1 for D (6 bases). The CDR3 loop spans 12 amino acids. V was trimmed by 11 bases and J by 6 bases, leaving 17 bases between them. The germline CDR1 and CDR2 sequences are LNHDA and SQIVND (reference sequence). The CDR3 nucleotides are TGTGCCTCATCGTGGGTAGGGGGCGAGCAGTACTTC. Amino acid sequence: CASSWVGGEQYF. The variable domain in full, with the rest retrieved from reference TRBV19 and TRBJ2-7, is DGGITQSPKYLFRKEGQNVTLSCEQNLNHDAMYWYRQDPGQGLRLIYYSQIVNDFQKGDIAEGYSVSREKKESFPLTVTSAQKNPTAFYLCASSWVGGEQYFGPGTRLTVT.

This sequence joins TRBV29-1 and TRBJ2-1, with D perhaps matching TRBD2 (5 bases). The length of the CDR3 is 14 residues. V was trimmed by 3 bases and J by 2 bases, leaving 11 bases between them. In germline, CDR1 is SQVTM, CDR2 ANQGSEA. In nucleotides, the CDR3 is TGCAGCGTTGAGAGGGCAGGAGCCTACAATGAGCAGTTCTTC. This sequence encodes CSVERAGAYNEQFF.